The 19 T cell receptor beta chains reported below all come from one sample, sequenced in a study of T-cell reconstitution after alpha-beta-depleted transplantation in children. Library preparation (for TCRbeta) was performed with unique molecular identifiers. TCRdb fed the PCR reads into MiXCR, producing one record per CDR3 protein. The data contain about 420,000 distinct CDR3 sequences, under 13% of them singletons. This sample comprised PBMCs from the stem cell graft donor, obtained from the stem cell graft. These receptors all come from a human donor who donated a stem cell graft to a child with acute myeloid leukemia.

The chain has TRBV6-2 or TRBV6-3 and TRBJ2-3; TRBD2 agrees at 8 bases. The germline CDR1 and CDR2 sequences are MNHEY and SVGEGT. This CDR3 comprises 15 residues. The trim removed 6 bases at V and 1 base at J, leaving 6 bases unmatched. The CDR3 loop reads CASRWAGGGTDTQYF. CDR3 nucleotides: TGTGCCAGCAGATGGGCGGGAGGAGGCACAGATACGCAGTATTTT.

This clonotype was seen only a few times. The chain couples TRBV4-1 to TRBJ1-6; 7 bases fit TRBD1. This CDR3 is 16 amino acids long. After removal of 3 bases from V and 7 bases from J, the junction contained 9 bases not matched to a gene. The germline gives CDR1 MGHRA, CDR2 YSYEKL. The CDR3 bases are TGCGCCAGCAGCCATGTTCAGGGACAGCGAAATTCACCCCTCCACTTT. This codes for CASSHVQGQRNSPLHF.

This chain connects TRBV29-1 to TRBJ1-1, with TRBD1 matching over 7 bases. Germline loops: CDR1 SQVTM, CDR2 ANQGSEA. V lost 2 bases to trimming and J lost 4 bases; unmatched junction nucleotides: 7. The CDR3 spans 14 residues. The CDR3 DNA reads as TGCAGCGTTGAAAGGGGGCGGGGGGGCACTGAAGCTTTCTTT. Residues: CSVERGRGGTEAFF.

This clonotype has just a few counts. V usage is TRBV20-1 and J usage is TRBJ2-3; 13 nucleotides line up with TRBD2. CDR3 length: 18 amino acids. J lost 5 bases, V lost 2 bases, and 13 bases had no gene match. Germline values: CDR1 DFQATT, CDR2 SNEGSKA (reference sequence). For the CDR3, the DNA is TGCAGTGCTAGACCACCCCGGACTAGCGGGAGAGGTGGAGATACGCAGTATTTT. Translated: CSARPPRTSGRGGDTQYF.

The rearrangement links TRBV13 to TRBJ2-7; 7 bases are shared with TRBD2. The CDR3 is 14 amino acids. J lost 5 bases, V lost 2 bases, and 6 bases had no gene match. Germline values: CDR1 PRHDT, CDR2 FYEKMQ (reference sequence). CDR3 residues: CASSLNAGVDEQYF. The CDR3 DNA reads as TGTGCCAGCAGCTTAAACGCGGGAGTTGACGAGCAGTACTTC.

This clonotype showed up just a few times. This chain links TRBV6-1 with TRBJ1-2, with a weak D call TRBD1 (5 bases). CDR3 size: 16 residues. Between the trimmed V and J ends, which lost 6 bases and 6 bases, there was a span of 23 bases. Germline values: CDR1 MNHNS, CDR2 SASEGT. The CDR3 nucleotides read TGTGCCAGCAGAGACGGGACCGACGACGGAGGGGATGGCTACACCTTC. Amino acids: CASRDGTDDGGDGYTF.

This clonotype was counted between two and nine times. The V and J genes are TRBV11-2 and TRBJ2-7; D not resolved. In germline, CDR1 is SGHAT, CDR2 FQNNGV. Trimming left V 0 bases short and J 1 base short, with 7 bases between. This CDR3 contains 14 residues. CDR3 in amino acids: CASSLEPVSYEQYF. For the CDR3, the DNA is TGTGCCAGCAGCTTAGAGCCGGTATCCTACGAGCAGTACTTC.

This clonotype was picked up many times. The rearrangement joins TRBV28 to TRBJ1-2, with D maybe TRBD1 (5 bases). The germline V gene encodes CDR1 MDHEN and CDR2 SYDVKM. The CDR3 sequence is 12 residues long. V was trimmed by 5 bases and J by 4 bases, leaving 8 bases between them. CDR3 protein: CASSGTGYGYTF. CDR3 bases: TGTGCCAGCAGTGGGACGGGCTATGGCTACACCTTC.

This clonotype was recorded many times. CDR3 sequence: CSARAREQFF. As DNA, the CDR3 is TGCAGTGCTAGAGCCCGCGAGCAGTTCTTC. The rearrangement links TRBV20-1 to TRBJ2-1; no firm D call. V lost 1 base, J lost 10 bases, and 5 bases lay in between. The CDR3 is 10 residues long. Germline CDR1 DFQATT, CDR2 SNEGSKA (reference sequence).

This clonotype was observed at least ten times. The rearrangement links TRBV29-1 to TRBJ2-3; maybe TRBD2 (5 bases). The CDR3 totals 15 residues. CDR1 is SQVTM, CDR2 ANQGSEA, per germline. V was cut by 0 bases and J by 6 bases, with 16 bases left in between. The CDR3 sequence is CSVEEGSLRVDTQYF. The DNA of the CDR3 is TGCAGCGTTGAAGAAGGTAGTTTGCGGGTGGATACGCAGTATTTT.

This clonotype has a handful of counts. The chain couples TRBV25-1 to TRBJ2-1; 11 nucleotides line up with TRBD2. The germline V gene has CDR1 MGHDK and CDR2 SYGVNS. This CDR3 is 15 amino acids long. V shed 6 bases and J 8 bases; nucleotides not matched to a gene: 9. CDR3 sequence reads: CASSSTSGSRDEQFF. CDR3 DNA sequence: TGTGCCAGCAGCTCAACTAGCGGGAGTAGGGATGAGCAGTTCTTC.

This clonotype came up many times. This rearrangement joins TRBV9 to TRBJ1-2, with 11 bases matching TRBD1. The CDR3 contains 19 residues. The J segment lost 0 bases and the V segment lost 5 bases, leaving 15 bases of the junction unmatched. Germline V gives CDR1 SGDLS, CDR2 YYNGEE. CDR3: CASSLGLGTGGFSNYGYTF. CDR3 nucleotides: TGTGCCAGCAGTCTAGGCCTTGGGACAGGGGGATTTTCTAACTATGGCTACACCTTC.

The chain carries TRBV6-2 or TRBV6-3 and TRBJ2-7; D is perhaps TRBD1 (5 bases). Between the trimmed V and J ends, which lost 7 bases and 2 bases, there was a span of 24 bases. The CDR3 consists of 17 residues. The germline V gene has CDR1 MNHEY and CDR2 SVGEGT. CDR3 DNA: TGTGCCAGCACCCTCACGAGAAGGACCACAGGAACCTACGAGCAGTACTTC. This encodes CASTLTRRTTGTYEQYF.

V and J are TRBV29-1 and TRBJ2-1, with 11 nucleotides matching TRBD2. Germline CDR1 SQVTM, CDR2 ANQGSEA. The CDR3 is made up of 13 amino acids. Unmatched junction bases numbered 7, after V lost 8 bases and J lost 7 bases. CDR3 coding DNA: TGCAGCCTGTATAGCGGGGGGGGAAATGAGCAGTTCTTC. This sequence encodes CSLYSGGGNEQFF.

This clonotype has a handful of counts. This chain uses TRBV12-3 or TRBV12-4 with TRBJ2-1; 7 bases align to TRBD2. This CDR3 region has 15 residues. J was trimmed by 0 bases and V by 6 bases; bases with no gene match: 5. The CDR3 loop reads CASSTAGHSYNEQFF. The CDR3 DNA reads as TGTGCCAGCAGCACAGCGGGGCACTCCTACAATGAGCAGTTCTTC.

The sample holds a few counts of this clonotype. DNA for the CDR3: TGTGCCAGCAGTGGCACTTTGGGGCGGTACACAGATACGCAGTATTTT. Its translation: CASSGTLGRYTDTQYF. This chain links TRBV12-3 or TRBV12-4 with TRBJ2-3, with D perhaps TRBD1 (5 bases). The V end lost 5 bases, the J end lost 2 bases, and 17 bases lay between the germline ends. The CDR3 sequence is 16 residues long.

CDR3 nucleotides: TGCAGTGCTACTCGGGGGGCTAGCGGGAGTTACGAGCAGTACTTC. Its protein is CSATRGASGSYEQYF. This chain joins TRBV20-1 and TRBJ2-7, with 10 bases lining up with TRBD2. This CDR3 spans 15 amino acids. Trimming at V came to 4 bases and at J to 4 bases, leaving 10 bases not matched to a gene. Germline V lookup: CDR1 DFQATT, CDR2 SNEGSKA (reference sequence).

The DNA of the CDR3 is TGTGCCAGCAGTTTCCCACTCGGGTCTAGCGGGTACCAAGAGACCCAGTACTTC. Its translation is CASSFPLGSSGYQETQYF. V is TRBV12-3 or TRBV12-4 and J is TRBJ2-5; 8 positions match TRBD2. CDR3 length: 18 amino acids. The J segment lost 0 bases and the V segment lost 3 bases, leaving 12 bases of the junction unmatched.

The CDR3 DNA reads as TGTGCCAGCAGTTTTTGGCCCGACGCAACTAATGAAAAACTGTTTTTT. Its protein is CASSFWPDATNEKLFF. The rearrangement uses TRBV12-3 or TRBV12-4 and TRBJ1-4, with D hard to call. The CDR3 is 16 amino acids. Trimming cost V 3 bases and J 0 bases, with 11 bases left between them.